These 16 T cell receptor beta chains were all obtained from the same sample, sequenced in a study of blood T cell repertoires in COVID-19. Profiling relied on immunoSEQ multiplex PCR, and the TCRdb table lists in-frame clones only, not all of them. The repertoire includes over 80,000 clones, over 90% of them detected once, and 1.5% to 2% sits in the top ten. The sample consisted of peripheral blood. These receptors originate from a man in his sixties with acute or convalescent COVID-19.

The chain employs TRBV18 and TRBJ2-1; D is uncertain. The length of the CDR3 is 16 residues. V lost 2 bases and J lost 0, with 11 bases in between. Germline V gene lookup returns CDR1 KGHSH and CDR2 LQKENI. The CDR3 region has the DNA TGTGCCAGCTCACCAGGAGACTCTTCCTCCTACAATGAGCAGTTCTTC. As protein: CASSPGDSSSYNEQFF.

The genes are TRBV23-1 and TRBJ1-5; TRBD1 agrees at 7 bases. TRBV23-1 is noted as an ORF with a role that remains uncertain. V shed 0 bases and J 1 base; nucleotides not matched to a gene: 9. The CDR3 contains 18 residues. In DNA, the CDR3 is TGCGCCAGCAGTCAATCGTTGAGGGGGCGGCAAAGCAATCAGCCCCAGCATTTT. Translated: CASSQSLRGRQSNQPQHF.

The chain combines TRBV6-2 or TRBV6-3 with TRBJ2-1; D is undetermined. The CDR3 contains 13 residues. Germline CDR1 and CDR2: MNHEY and SVGEGT. Trimming took off 6 bases at V and 5 bases at J, with 11 bases between the two ends. The CDR3 region is CASSSYSNNEQFF. The CDR3 coding sequence is TGTGCCAGCAGCTCCTACTCGAACAATGAGCAGTTCTTC.

In its sample, this clone is large. The CDR3 DNA reads TGTGCCAGCACCCTGGGGGGGGGCAACCAAGAGACCCAGTACTTC. Its protein is CASTLGGGNQETQYF. The V call is TRBV9, the J call TRBJ2-5; tentatively, D is TRBD2 (7 bases). CDR3 length: 15 amino acids. The germline V gene encodes CDR1 SGDLS and CDR2 YYNGEE. V shed 6 bases and J shed 0 bases, with 15 bases lying between them.

V gene TRBV15 combines with J gene TRBJ1-4; D not resolved. The CDR3 runs 13 residues. Germline loops: CDR1 LNHNV, CDR2 YYDKDF (reference sequence). V dropped 0 bases and J dropped 4 bases, with 3 bases sitting between them. The CDR3 region is CATSRDYNEKLFF. The CDR3 nucleotides are TGTGCCACCAGCAGAGATTATAATGAAAAACTGTTTTTT.

V gene TRBV2 combines with J gene TRBJ2-7, with 7 bases lining up with TRBD2. The germline V gene has CDR1 SNHLY and CDR2 FYNNEI. The CDR3 has 14 residues. The V gene end was trimmed by 6 bases and the J gene end by 1 base; junction bases not matched to a gene: 6. The chain's CDR3 is CASRGGFGSYEQYF. The CDR3 coding sequence is TGTGCCAGCAGGGGGGGGTTCGGGTCCTACGAGCAGTACTTC.

This clone was seen a handful of times. J is TRBJ1-3 and V is TRBV20-1, with TRBD1 as a possible D gene (5 bases). This CDR3 is 15 amino acids long. The germline V gene encodes CDR1 DFQATT and CDR2 SNEGSKA (reference sequence). V was pared by 3 bases and J by 0 bases, with 12 bases between. CDR3 sequence (DNA): TGCAGTGCTAGTCCACAGGATACCTCTGGAAACACCATATATTTT. It translates to CSASPQDTSGNTIYF.

The V gene is TRBV12-1, the J gene TRBJ2-1; TRBD1 is the table's D call, not checked against the DNA. TRBV12-1 is designated a pseudogene. This CDR3 spans 14 amino acids. The CDR3 region has the DNA TGTGCCAGCAGCTTTGTTCGCAGGGAAAATGAGCAGTTCTTC. Amino acid sequence: CASSFVRRENEQFF.

J is TRBJ2-1 and V is TRBV28, with 8 positions matching TRBD2. The CDR3 contains 14 residues. Germline CDR1 MDHEN, CDR2 SYDVKM. Trimming removed 10 bases from V and 7 bases from J; junction bases left unmatched: 12. CDR3 nucleotides: TGTGCCACCCTACTAGCGGCCGGCATGAATGAGCAGTTCTTC. Protein sequence: CATLLAAGMNEQFF. Full variable domain (missing parts from reference TRBV28 and TRBJ2-1): DVKVTQSSRYLVKRTGEKVFLECVQDMDHENMFWYRQDPGLGLRLIYFSYDVKMKEKGDIPEGYSVSREKKERFSLILESASTNQTSMYLCATLLAAGMNEQFFGPGTRLTVL.

The J gene is TRBJ2-1, the V gene TRBV29-1; D possibly corresponds to TRBD2 (6 bases). Between the trimmed V and J ends, which lost 6 bases and 1 base, there was a span of 7 bases. CDR3 length: 12 amino acids. The germline gives CDR1 SQVTM, CDR2 ANQGSEA. The CDR3 reads CSVAGSYNEQFF. CDR3 nucleotides: TGCAGCGTGGCGGGATCCTACAATGAGCAGTTCTTC.

J is TRBJ2-3 and V is TRBV4-3; the D gene is possibly TRBD2 (6 bases). This CDR3 region has 16 residues. V lost 1 base and J lost 8, with 19 bases in between. The germline V gene encodes CDR1 LGHNA and CDR2 YSLEER. This CDR3 reads CASSQGGADLGGTQYF. CDR3 bases: TGCGCCAGCAGCCAAGGAGGAGCGGACCTGGGAGGTACGCAGTATTTT.

The V and J genes are TRBV23-1 and TRBJ2-1, with 10 bases matching TRBD2. TRBV23-1 is identified as an open reading frame with a role that is uncertain. The CDR3 consists of 16 residues. Trimming took 11 bases from V and 6 from J; bases not matched to a gene: 16. The CDR3 region has the DNA TGCGCCCAAAGGGGGGCTAGCGGGAGTTTTCTCAATGAGCAGTTCTTC. Translated: CAQRGASGSFLNEQFF.

This chain links TRBV19 with TRBJ2-7, with TRBD1 as a possible D gene (6 bases). V was cut by 7 bases and J by 7 bases, with 26 bases left in between. This CDR3 is built from 16 residues. Germline CDR1 reads LNHDA; CDR2 reads SQIVND (reference sequence). In nucleotides, the CDR3 is TGTGCCAGTACCGATACGCGTAGGGGGAGATCGCGAGAGCAGTACTTC. Its protein is CASTDTRRGRSREQYF.

This rearrangement joins TRBV7-2 to TRBJ2-7; TRBD2 matches at 7 bases. The V gene's germline CDR1 is SGHTA and CDR2 FQGNSA. Trimming cost V 2 bases and J 2 bases; bases outside gene matches: 6. The CDR3 contains 15 residues. The CDR3 region has the DNA TGTGCCAGCAGCTTAAGGGTAGCGGGCCCCTACGAGCAGTACTTC. Amino acid sequence: CASSLRVAGPYEQYF.

There are a few counts of this clone. V gene TRBV5-1 combines with J gene TRBJ2-7, with 11 bases lining up with TRBD2. This CDR3 contains 16 residues. The J segment lost 3 bases and the V segment lost 0 bases, leaving 5 bases of the junction unmatched. The germline V gene encodes CDR1 SGHRS and CDR2 YFSETQ. CDR3 amino acids: CASSLAGTSGFYEQYF. The CDR3 coding sequence is TGCGCCAGCAGCTTGGCCGGGACTAGCGGATTCTACGAGCAGTACTTC.

The gene calls are TRBV9 and TRBJ2-1, with a possible D match to TRBD2 (6 bases). V lost 0 bases and J 3 bases, leaving 10 bases between the germline ends. CDR3 size: 15 residues. Germline CDR1 and CDR2: SGDLS and YYNGEE. The CDR3 DNA follows: TGTGCCAGCAGCGTAGAGGCTAGCGTCTACAATGAGCAGTTCTTC. Protein: CASSVEASVYNEQFF.